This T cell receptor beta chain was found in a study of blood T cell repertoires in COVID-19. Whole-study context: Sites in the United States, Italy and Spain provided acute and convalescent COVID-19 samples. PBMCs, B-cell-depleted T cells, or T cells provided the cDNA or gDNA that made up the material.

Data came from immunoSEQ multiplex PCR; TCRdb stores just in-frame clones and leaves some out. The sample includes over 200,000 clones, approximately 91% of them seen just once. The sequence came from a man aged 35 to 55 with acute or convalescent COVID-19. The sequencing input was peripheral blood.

CDR3 in amino acids: CATRGSGDTGELFF. The CDR3 nucleotides are TGTGCCACCAGGGGGAGCGGGGACACCGGGGAGCTGTTTTTT. The chain carries TRBV24-1 and TRBJ2-2; 7 bases line up with TRBD2. With V trimmed by 7 bases and J by 3 bases, 4 bases remained unmatched. Germline-derived CDR1 and CDR2 are KGHDR and SFDVKD. The CDR3 contains 14 residues.